This TCR beta chain was captured in a study of spatial heterogeneity in lung cancer. Time point described: sample taken at primary tumor resection. Unsorted samples of tumor, nontumor lung or frozen PBMC had their whole RNA sequenced. The donors, 70 or so patients with untreated early-stage non-small cell lung cancer, provided the samples. This clonotype was counted ten times or more. Germline lookup yields CDR1 SGHRS and CDR2 YFSETQ. CDR3 length: 15 amino acids. Trimming stripped 4 bases from V and 0 bases from J, with 10 bases between. A distinct unique molecular identifier was carried by each TCR cDNA molecule. TCRdb re-analysed the 5' RACE reads in MiXCR, keeping a single row per CDR3 protein. The sample shows 9,500 to 15,000 distinct CDR3 sequences, approximately 6.2% of them seen only once.

V gene TRBV5-1 combines with J gene TRBJ2-2; unclear D gene. Sample: normal lung tissue next to the tumor, taken at surgery. This TCR derives from a male donor with early-stage non-small cell lung cancer. In DNA form, the CDR3 reads TGCGCCAGCAGCCGAAATACCCCGAACACCGGGGAGCTGTTTTTT. It yields the protein CASSRNTPNTGELFF.